The sequence of this T cell receptor beta chain was determined in a study of blood T cell repertoires in COVID-19 (dated by TCRdb to between 2020 and 2021). About the investigation overall: Samples from collaborators originated in the United States, Italy and Spain and spanned both the acute and convalescent phases of COVID-19. The sample metadata nearly always contained a de-identified subject ID, COVID-19 status, age in years and sex. The prospective study material was composed of cDNA or gDNA derived from T cells, B-cell-depleted T cells, or PBMCs. Where HLA class I and class II types were available, the types were taken from metadata supplied by the sample provider, not from assay-based typing. The repertoires were made available in a free public database intended to serve as a resource for research on the immune response to SARS-CoV-2. The dataset comprised deeply sampled blood TCRbeta repertoires from subjects exposed to, actively infected with, or recovered from COVID-19. Samples came from the ongoing ImmuneRACE study (first 160 participants) plus 1,254 subjects from 6 global collaborators. Overall study results and their limits: The amount of clinical and demographic metadata varied by source and participant and was provided uncurated.

For this clone: This clone's antigen is unknown. Base qualities are not recorded, but no much larger clone differs from it by a single base.

TCRbeta CDR3 regions were amplified from genomic DNA by means of the immunoSEQ Assay, a bias-controlled multiplex PCR. The study's processing was this. The number of nucleated cells in each sample was estimated by amplification of reference gene primers within the assay. Sequence reads were collapsed and filtered to measure the absolute abundance of every unique TCRbeta CDR3 rearrangement. For each sample, productive Simpson clonality was calculated as the square root of Simpson's diversity index across productive rearrangements. Not all clones reach the TCRdb copy of this immuneACCESS table, which keeps in-frame sequences only. Checked studies attribute under half of the gap to unresolved V genes and leave the rest unexplained. V, J and clone size derive from that table, while D and trimming were established from the DNA sequence. The sample contains 200,000 to 300,000 clones, over 75% of them found a single time. The leading ten clones occupy roughly 0.8% of the sample.

The germline V gene (reference sequence) yields SEHNR for CDR1 and FQNEAQ for CDR2. The CDR3 runs 13 residues from the cysteine to the phenylalanine. CDR3 DNA is the only sequence kept; it has 39 bases, read in frame from the first base. V is cut back by 4 bases and J by 3 bases, with 1 base in the junction unmatched. Collaborating institutions collected whole blood in K2EDTA tubes following their own protocols. For TCRbeta analysis, collaborators shipped samples as frozen whole blood, isolated PBMCs, or DNA extracted from either of those sample types. This receptor chain uses TRBV7-9 and TRBJ2-3; 7 bases in the junction line up with TRBD2. This TCR came from a woman aged 25 to 39 with acute or convalescent COVID-19. Source material: peripheral blood. The DNA sequence follows: TGTGCCAGCAGCTGGGGGGGGACAGATACGCAGTATTTT. This sequence encodes CASSWGGTDTQYF. This CDR3, with the reference TRBV7-9 and TRBJ2-3 proteins standing in past its ends, gives the full variable domain DTGVSQNPRHKITKRGQNVTFRCDPISEHNRLYWYRQTLGQGPEFLTYFQNEAQLEKSRLLSDRFSAERPKGSFSTLEIQRTEQGDSAMYLCASSWGGTDTQYFGPGTRLTVL.